This T cell receptor (beta chain) was captured in a study of T-cell memory formation after mild COVID-19. TCRdb fed the 5' RACE reads into MiXCR, producing one record per CDR3 protein. In the table there are 560,000 or so distinct CDR3 sequences, roughly 17% of which are singletons. Germline V gene sequence: CDR1 MNHNY, CDR2 SVGAGI (reference sequence). V lost 4 bases and J lost 5; bases outside the gene matches: 4. The CDR3 has 14 residues. This clonotype turned up a few times. The sample was PBMCs or a T cell subset sorted from them (not recorded which). This receptor was identified in an adult woman who had mild COVID-19 (a few samples of this study predate the infection). Cell type and time point are not known. The chain combines TRBV6-6 with TRBJ2-5, with 10 bases that match TRBD2. The CDR3 loop is CASSSTSGMETQYF. The CDR3, as DNA: TGTGCCAGCAGTTCAACTAGCGGGATGGAGACCCAGTACTTC.